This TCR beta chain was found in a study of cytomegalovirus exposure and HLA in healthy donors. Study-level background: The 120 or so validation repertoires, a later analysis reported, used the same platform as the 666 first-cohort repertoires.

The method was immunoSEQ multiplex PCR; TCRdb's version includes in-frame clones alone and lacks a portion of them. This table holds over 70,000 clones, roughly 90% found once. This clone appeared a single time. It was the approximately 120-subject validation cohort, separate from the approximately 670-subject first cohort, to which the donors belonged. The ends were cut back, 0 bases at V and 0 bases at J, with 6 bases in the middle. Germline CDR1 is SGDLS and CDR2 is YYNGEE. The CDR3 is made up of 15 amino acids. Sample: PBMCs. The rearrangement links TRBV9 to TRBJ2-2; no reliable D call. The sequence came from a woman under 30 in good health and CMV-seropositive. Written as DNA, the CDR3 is TGTGCCAGCAGCGTAGGTGTCACGAACACCGGGGAGCTGTTTTTT. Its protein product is CASSVGVTNTGELFF.